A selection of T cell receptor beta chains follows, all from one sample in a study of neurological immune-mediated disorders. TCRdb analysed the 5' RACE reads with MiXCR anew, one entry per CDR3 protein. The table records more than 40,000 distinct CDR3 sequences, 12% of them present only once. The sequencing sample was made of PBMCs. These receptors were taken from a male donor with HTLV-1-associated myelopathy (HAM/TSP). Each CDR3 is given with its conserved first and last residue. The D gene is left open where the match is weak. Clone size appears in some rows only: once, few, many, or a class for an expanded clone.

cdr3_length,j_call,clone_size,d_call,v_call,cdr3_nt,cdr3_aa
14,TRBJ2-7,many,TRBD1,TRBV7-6,TGTGCCAGCAGCTTAAAGACAGGGACCTACGAGCAGTACTTC,CASSLKTGTYEQYF
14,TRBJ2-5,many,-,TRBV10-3,TGTGCCATCAGTGAGGGGGGAGAACAAGAGACCCAGTACTTC,CAISEGGEQETQYF
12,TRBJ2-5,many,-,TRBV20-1,TGCAGTGCTAGCGAAAGCCAAGGGGCCCAGTACTTC,CSASESQGAQYF
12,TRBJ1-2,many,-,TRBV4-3,TGCGCCAGCAGCCAAGGACTTGGCGGCTACACCTTC,CASSQGLGGYTF
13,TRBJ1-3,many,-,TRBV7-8,TGTGCCAGCAGCTTAATTTCCAGAAACACCATATATTTT,CASSLISRNTIYF
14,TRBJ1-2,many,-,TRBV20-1,TGCAGTGCTAGCGTCTCGGGGGCTAACTATGGCTACACCTTC,CSASVSGANYGYTF
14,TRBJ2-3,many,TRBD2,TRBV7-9,TGTGCCAGCAGCTTAGCGTCCGGGGGGGCGACGCAGTATTTT,CASSLASGGATQYF
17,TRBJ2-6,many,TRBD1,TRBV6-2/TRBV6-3,TGTGCCAGCAGTTCAACAGGGGGCCGCGCTGGGGCCAACGTCCTGACTTTC,CASSSTGGRAGANVLTF
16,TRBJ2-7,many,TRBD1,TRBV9,TGTGCCAGCAGCGCAAACACCGGGACAGGGCGTTACGAGCAGTACTTC,CASSANTGTGRYEQYF
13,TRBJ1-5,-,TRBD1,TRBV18,TGTGCCAGCTCACCAGGGACAGCTCAGCCCCAGCATTTT,CASSPGTAQPQHF
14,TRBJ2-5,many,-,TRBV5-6,TGTGCCAGCAGCTTGGGTATAACAAGAGAGACCCAGTACTTC,CASSLGITRETQYF
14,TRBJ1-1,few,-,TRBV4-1,TGCGCCAGCAGCCAAGATAACCGAGTCACTGAAGCTTTCTTT,CASSQDNRVTEAFF
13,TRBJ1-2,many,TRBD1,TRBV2,TGTGCCAGCACGGGGGACAGGGGGTATGGCTACACCTTC,CASTGDRGYGYTF
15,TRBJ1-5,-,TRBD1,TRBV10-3,TGTGCCACTGCACAGGGACAGGGGAACAATCAGCCACAGAATTTT,CATAQGQGNNQPQNF
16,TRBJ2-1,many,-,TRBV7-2,TGTGCCAGCAGCTATGCCGGGACTTCATCCTACAATGAGCAGTTCTTC,CASSYAGTSSYNEQFF
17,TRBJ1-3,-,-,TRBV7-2,TGTGCCAGCAGCTTATTTTGGGCCGGGACCTCTGGAAACACCATATATTTT,CASSLFWAGTSGNTIYF
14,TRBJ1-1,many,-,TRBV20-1,TGCAGTGCTAGAGAGGGGGGTAGGAGCACTGAAGCTTTCTTT,CSAREGGRSTEAFF
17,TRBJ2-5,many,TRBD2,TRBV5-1,TGCGCCAGCAGCTTGGCGCTAGCGGGGACGAAAGAAGAGACCCAGTACTTC,CASSLALAGTKEETQYF
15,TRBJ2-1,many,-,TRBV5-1,TGCGCCAGCAGTTACGACAGGAAGGCCTACAATGAGCAGTTCTTC,CASSYDRKAYNEQFF
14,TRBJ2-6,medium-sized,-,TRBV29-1,TGCAGCGTTGGGGGCCGATCTGGGGCCAACGTCCTGACTTTC,CSVGGRSGANVLTF
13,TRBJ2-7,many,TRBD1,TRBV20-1,TGCAGTGCTGGCGGGACAGGGTTGAACGAGCAGTACTTC,CSAGGTGLNEQYF
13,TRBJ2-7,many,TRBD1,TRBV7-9,TGTGCCAGCATCCCGGACAGGGGCAACGAGCAGTACTTC,CASIPDRGNEQYF
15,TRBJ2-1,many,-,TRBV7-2,TGTGCCAGCAGCCGGTCCCCAAGGAGGAACAATGAGCAGTTCTTC,CASSRSPRRNNEQFF
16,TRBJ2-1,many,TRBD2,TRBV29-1,TGCAGCGTTGAAGGGACTAGCGGGGGCTCCTACAATGAGCAGTTCTTC,CSVEGTSGGSYNEQFF
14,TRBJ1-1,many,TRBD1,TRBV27,TGTGCCAGCAGTCCACCGGGACAGGACACTGAAGCTTTCTTT,CASSPPGQDTEAFF
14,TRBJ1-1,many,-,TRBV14,TGTGCCAGCAGCCAAGCTGGCCGATACACTGAAGCTTTCTTT,CASSQAGRYTEAFF
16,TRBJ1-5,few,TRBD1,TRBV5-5,TGTGCCAGCAGCTGGGGACAGGGGGGTGGCAATCAGCCCCAGCATTTT,CASSWGQGGGNQPQHF
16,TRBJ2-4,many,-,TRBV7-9,TGTGCCAGCAGCTTAGGTGCGGGGTTGGCCAAAAACATTCAGTACTTC,CASSLGAGLAKNIQYF
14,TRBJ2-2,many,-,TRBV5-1,TGCGCCAGCAGCTTGGCCACGACTGGCGGGGAGCTGTTTTTT,CASSLATTGGELFF
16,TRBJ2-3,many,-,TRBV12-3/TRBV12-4,TGTGCCAGCAGTCCAACTGCGGGGGCCAGGGGAGATACGCAGTATTTT,CASSPTAGARGDTQYF
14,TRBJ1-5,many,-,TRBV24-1,TGTGCCACCAGTGGAGGGGTGGGCAATCAGCCCCAGCATTTT,CATSGGVGNQPQHF
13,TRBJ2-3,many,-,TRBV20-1,TGCAGTGCGCTGGACCATAGCACAGATACGCAGTATTTT,CSALDHSTDTQYF
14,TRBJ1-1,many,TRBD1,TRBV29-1,TGCAGCGTTGAAAGGACAGGGGAGAACACTGAAGCTTTCTTT,CSVERTGENTEAFF
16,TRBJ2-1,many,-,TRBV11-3,TGTGCCAGCAGCCACCCCGTGGTAAACTCCTACAATGAGCAGTTCTTC,CASSHPVVNSYNEQFF
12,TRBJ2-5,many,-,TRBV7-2,TGTGCCAGCAGCTTAAGGGCGGAGACCCAGTACTTC,CASSLRAETQYF
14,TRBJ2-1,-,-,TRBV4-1,TGCGCCAGCAGCCAAGATCCGGGGGCGAGTGAGCAGTTCTTC,CASSQDPGASEQFF
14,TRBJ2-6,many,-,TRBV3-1,TGTGCCAGCAGCCAAGTAGGGGGGCCCAACGTCCTGACTTTC,CASSQVGGPNVLTF
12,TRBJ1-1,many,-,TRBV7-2,TGTGCCAGCAGTCCCACGCGGACTGAAGCTTTCTTT,CASSPTRTEAFF
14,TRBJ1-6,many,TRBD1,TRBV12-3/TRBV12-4,TGTGCCAGCAGTTTAGGGACAGGGACATCACCCCTCCACTTT,CASSLGTGTSPLHF
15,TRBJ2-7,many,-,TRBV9,TGTGCCAGCAGCGTAGCTTTAGGGGCAGCCTACGAGCAGTACTTC,CASSVALGAAYEQYF
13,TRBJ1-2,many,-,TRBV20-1,TGCAGTGCTCGTGACAGACTTGTCTATGGCTACACCTTC,CSARDRLVYGYTF
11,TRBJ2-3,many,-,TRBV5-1,TGCGCCAGCAGCTTGGCGGTACAGCAGTATTTT,CASSLAVQQYF
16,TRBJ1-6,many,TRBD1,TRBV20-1,TGCAGTGCTAGAGATCGGGGGACAGGACGTTATTCACCCCTCCACTTT,CSARDRGTGRYSPLHF
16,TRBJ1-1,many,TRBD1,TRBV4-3,TGCGCCAGCAGCCAAGCCCGGACAGGATTGAACACTGAAGCTTTCTTT,CASSQARTGLNTEAFF
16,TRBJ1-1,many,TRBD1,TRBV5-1,TGCGCCAGCAGCCCGGGGACAGCTACCATGAACACTGAAGCTTTCTTT,CASSPGTATMNTEAFF
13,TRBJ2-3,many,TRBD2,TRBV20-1,TGCAGTGCTGTAGCGGGGAGCACAGATACGCAGTATTTT,CSAVAGSTDTQYF
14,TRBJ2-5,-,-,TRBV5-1,TGCGCCAGCAGCCCCGCGGCCCAGGGGGAGACCCAGTACTTC,CASSPAAQGETQYF
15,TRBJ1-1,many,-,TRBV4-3,TGCGCCAGCAGCCAAGATCGAGCAGGGGCCACTGAAGCTTTCTTT,CASSQDRAGATEAFF
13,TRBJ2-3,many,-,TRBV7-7,TGTGCTAGCAGCTGGGACTCCACAGATACGCAGTATTTT,CASSWDSTDTQYF